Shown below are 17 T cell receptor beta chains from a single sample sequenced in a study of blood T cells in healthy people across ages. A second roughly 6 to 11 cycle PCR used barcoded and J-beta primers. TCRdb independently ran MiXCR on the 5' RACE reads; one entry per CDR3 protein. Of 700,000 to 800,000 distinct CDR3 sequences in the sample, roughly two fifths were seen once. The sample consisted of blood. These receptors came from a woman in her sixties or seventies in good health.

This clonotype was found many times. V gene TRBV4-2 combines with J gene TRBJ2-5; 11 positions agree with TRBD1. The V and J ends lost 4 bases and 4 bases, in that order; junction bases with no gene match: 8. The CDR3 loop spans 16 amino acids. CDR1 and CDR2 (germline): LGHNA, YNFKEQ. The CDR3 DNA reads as TGTGCCAGCAGCCCTACCGGACAGGGGGCTGGAGAGACCCAGTACTTC. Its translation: CASSPTGQGAGETQYF.

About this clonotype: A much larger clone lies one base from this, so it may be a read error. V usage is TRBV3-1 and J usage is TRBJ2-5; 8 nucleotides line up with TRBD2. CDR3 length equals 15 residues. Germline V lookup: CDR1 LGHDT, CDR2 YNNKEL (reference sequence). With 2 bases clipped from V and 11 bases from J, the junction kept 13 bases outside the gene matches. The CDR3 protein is CASSQPGLGAAEQYF. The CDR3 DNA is TGTGCCAGCAGCCAACCGGGACTAGGGGCGGCTGAGCAGTACTTC.

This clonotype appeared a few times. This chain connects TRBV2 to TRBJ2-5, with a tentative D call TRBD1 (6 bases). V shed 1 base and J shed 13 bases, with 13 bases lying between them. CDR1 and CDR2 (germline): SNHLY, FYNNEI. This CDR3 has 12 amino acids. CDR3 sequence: CASSEVRGYGYF. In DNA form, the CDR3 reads TGTGCCAGCAGTGAAGTTAGGGGGTATGGGTACTTC.

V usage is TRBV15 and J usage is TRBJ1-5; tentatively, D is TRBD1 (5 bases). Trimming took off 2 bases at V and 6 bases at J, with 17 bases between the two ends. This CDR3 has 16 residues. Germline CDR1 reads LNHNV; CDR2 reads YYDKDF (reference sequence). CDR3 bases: TGTGCCACCAGCAGAACCGCCGGGGCCGCGGGTCAGCCCCAGCATTTT. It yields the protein CATSRTAGAAGQPQHF.

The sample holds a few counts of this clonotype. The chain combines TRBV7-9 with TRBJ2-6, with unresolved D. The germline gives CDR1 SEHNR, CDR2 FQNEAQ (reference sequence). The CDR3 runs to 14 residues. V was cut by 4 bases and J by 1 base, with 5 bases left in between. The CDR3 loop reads CASSWVSGANVLTF. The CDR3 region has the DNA TGTGCCAGCAGCTGGGTGTCTGGGGCCAACGTCCTGACTTTC.

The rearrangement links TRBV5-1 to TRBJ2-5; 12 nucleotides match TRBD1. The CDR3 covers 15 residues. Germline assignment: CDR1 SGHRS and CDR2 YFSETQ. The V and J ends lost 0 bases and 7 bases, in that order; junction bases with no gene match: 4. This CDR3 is CASSLEGQGAGTQYF. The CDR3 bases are TGCGCCAGCAGCTTGGAGGGACAGGGGGCCGGGACCCAGTACTTC.

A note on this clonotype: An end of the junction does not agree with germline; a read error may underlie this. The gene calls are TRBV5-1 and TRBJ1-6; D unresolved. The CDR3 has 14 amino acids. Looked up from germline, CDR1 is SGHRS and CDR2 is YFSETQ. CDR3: CAGSSLDATLPLHF. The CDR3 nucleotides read TGCGCCGGCAGCTCTCTCGACGCCACCTTACCCCTCCACTTT.

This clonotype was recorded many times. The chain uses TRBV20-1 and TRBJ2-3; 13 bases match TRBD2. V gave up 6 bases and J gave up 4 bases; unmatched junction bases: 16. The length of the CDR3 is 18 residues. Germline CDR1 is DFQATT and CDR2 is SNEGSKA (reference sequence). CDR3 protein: CSAYGLAGVVVGSDTQYF. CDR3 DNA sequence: TGCAGTGCCTATGGACTAGCGGGAGTGGTCGTGGGTTCAGATACGCAGTATTTT.

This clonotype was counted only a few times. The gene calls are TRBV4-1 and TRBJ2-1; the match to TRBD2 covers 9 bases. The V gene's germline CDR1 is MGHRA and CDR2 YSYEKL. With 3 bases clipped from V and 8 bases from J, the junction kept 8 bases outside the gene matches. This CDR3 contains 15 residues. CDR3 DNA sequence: TGCGCCAGCAGCCAGGGGCGGGAGGGGGTCGATGAGCAGTTCTTC. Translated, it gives CASSQGREGVDEQFF.

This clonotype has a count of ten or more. In DNA form, the CDR3 reads TGTGCCAGCAGTGACCGCGCAGATACGCAGTATTTT. Protein sequence: CASSDRADTQYF. V and J are TRBV2 and TRBJ2-3; D is undetermined. Per the germline V gene, CDR1 is SNHLY and CDR2 is FYNNEI. This CDR3 region has 12 residues. The V and J ends lost 3 bases and 4 bases respectively, with 5 bases between them.

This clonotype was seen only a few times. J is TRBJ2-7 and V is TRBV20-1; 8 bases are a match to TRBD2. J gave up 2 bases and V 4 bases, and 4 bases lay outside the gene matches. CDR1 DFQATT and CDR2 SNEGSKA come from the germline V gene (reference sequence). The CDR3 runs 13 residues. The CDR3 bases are TGCAGTGCTACCCAGCGGGAGCCCTACGAGCAGTACTTC. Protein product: CSATQREPYEQYF.

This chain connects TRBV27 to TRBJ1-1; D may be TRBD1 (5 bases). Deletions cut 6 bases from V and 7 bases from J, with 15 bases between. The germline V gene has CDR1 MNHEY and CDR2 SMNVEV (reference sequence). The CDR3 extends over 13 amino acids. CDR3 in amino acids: CASRHSGGDEAFF. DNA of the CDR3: TGTGCCAGCAGACATTCTGGGGGAGATGAAGCTTTCTTT.

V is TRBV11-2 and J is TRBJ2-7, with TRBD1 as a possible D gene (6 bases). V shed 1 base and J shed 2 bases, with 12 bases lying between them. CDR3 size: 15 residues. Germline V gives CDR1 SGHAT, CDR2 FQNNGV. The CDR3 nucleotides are TGTGCCAGCAGCTTAGGGCAGGGGCGCACCTACGAGCAGTACTTC. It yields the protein CASSLGQGRTYEQYF.

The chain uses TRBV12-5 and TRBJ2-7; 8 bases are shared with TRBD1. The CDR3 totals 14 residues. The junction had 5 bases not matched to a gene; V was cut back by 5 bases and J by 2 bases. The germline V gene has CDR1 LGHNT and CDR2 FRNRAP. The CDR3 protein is CASGRDRPPYEQYF. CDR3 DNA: TGTGCTAGTGGTAGGGACAGGCCACCCTACGAGCAGTACTTC. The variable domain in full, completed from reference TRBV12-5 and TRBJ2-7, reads DARVTQTPRHKVTEMGQEVTMRCQPILGHNTVFWYRQTMMQGLELLAYFRNRAPLDDSGMPKDRFSAEMPDATLATLKIQPSEPRDSAVYFCASGRDRPPYEQYFGPGTRLTVT.

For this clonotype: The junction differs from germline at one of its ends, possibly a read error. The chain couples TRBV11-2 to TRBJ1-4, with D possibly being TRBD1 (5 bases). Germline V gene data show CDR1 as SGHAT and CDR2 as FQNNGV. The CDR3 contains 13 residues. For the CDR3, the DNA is TGTGCCAGCAGCTTAGACGGGGGTCGTAAACCGTTTTTT. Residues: CASSLDGGRKPFF.

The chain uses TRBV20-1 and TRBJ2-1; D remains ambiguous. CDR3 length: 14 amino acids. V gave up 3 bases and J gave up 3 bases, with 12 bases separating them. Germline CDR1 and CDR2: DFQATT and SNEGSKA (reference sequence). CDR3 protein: CSARDRRFYNEQFF. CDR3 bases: TGCAGTGCTAGGGATCGGAGATTCTACAATGAGCAGTTCTTC.

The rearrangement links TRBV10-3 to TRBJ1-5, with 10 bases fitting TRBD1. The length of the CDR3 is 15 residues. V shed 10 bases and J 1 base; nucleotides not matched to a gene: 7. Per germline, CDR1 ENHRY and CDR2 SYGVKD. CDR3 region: CATWDRGISNQPQHF. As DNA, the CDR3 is TGTGCCACCTGGGACAGGGGCATAAGCAATCAGCCCCAGCATTTT.